This TCR beta chain was retrieved from a study of response to subunit inactivated influenza vaccine (dated by TCRdb to the late 2010s). Regarding the study in general: Deep quantitative profiling of the T cell receptor repertoire was used in the study to follow responses to a trivalent subunit inactivated influenza vaccine.

This clonotype was counted only a few times. The antigen this receptor binds is unknown. No base qualities exist here, and no much larger clone lies one base off it. CDR1 and CDR2 are read off the germline V gene as MDHEN and SYDVKM. Counted from cysteine to phenylalanine, this CDR3 has 11 amino acids. The DNA shown is the 33-base CDR3, in frame from base 1. V and J lose 4 bases and 8 bases, and a span of 6 bases separates them. Study-level results and caveats: The authors proposed that each seasonal influenza vaccination may bring in only a limited number of new T cells.

The method was RT-PCR. Sequencing used an Illumina HiSeq 2500. The public reads were reanalyzed by TCRdb: fastp trimming at Q25, MiXCR alignment, in-frame beta chains only. Here each entry gathers all rows of one CDR3 protein and keeps the most common genes and DNA. This sample has roughly 570,000 distinct CDR3 sequences in its table, and 13% to 15% of those were observed once. Approximately 10% of the sample is taken by the ten largest. This TCR came from a man aged 50 or older who received an inactivated influenza vaccine. Donor details come from another sample of the same person, matched by shared clones. Rearrangement joined TRBV28 to TRBJ2-1, with no confidently assigned D gene. The specimen comprised PBMCs from blood, sampled 11 to 12 days after vaccination. CDR3 protein: CASSSVHEQFF. The nucleotide sequence reads as follows: TGTGCCAGCAGTTCCGTGCATGAGCAGTTCTTC.